The 20 T cell receptor beta chains given below trace back to one sample, sequenced in a study of shared clonotypes between healthy human individuals. TCRdb's copy holds only in-frame clones and misses some; the assay was immunoSEQ multiplex PCR. Altogether over a million clones are present, approximately 96% being singletons, with the ten largest covering approximately 1.2%. Sequences were obtained from naive CD4+ T cells sorted from blood. Subset indicated: CD45RA+ positively selected. Receptor source: a man under 40 in good health.

Remarks on this clone: Within the sample, other DNA sequences also encode this same CDR3. V gene TRBV20-1 combines with J gene TRBJ2-3; no definite D call. The CDR3 sequence is 11 residues long. The V end lost 3 bases, the J end lost 6 bases, and 7 bases lay between the germline ends. Germline assignment: CDR1 DFQATT and CDR2 SNEGSKA (reference sequence). The CDR3 region is CSARLVDTQYF. In DNA form, the CDR3 reads TGCAGTGCTAGGCTAGTGGATACGCAGTATTTT.

The chain uses TRBV29-1 and TRBJ1-2; D is unclear. Trimming took 5 bases from V and 2 from J, leaving 9 bases between them. The CDR3 totals 12 residues. The germline V gene encodes CDR1 SQVTM and CDR2 ANQGSEA. CDR3 coding DNA: TGCAGCGTTTCTCTCGAAAACTATGGCTACACCTTC. It codes for CSVSLENYGYTF. Full variable domain (rest looked up from reference TRBV29-1 and TRBJ1-2): SAVISQKPSRDICQRGTSLTIQCQVDSQVTMMFWYRQQPGQSLTLIATANQGSEATYESGFVIDKFPISRPNLTFSTLTVSNMSPEDSSIYLCSVSLENYGYTFGSGTRLTVV.

The chain combines TRBV27 with TRBJ2-5; no clear D gene. This CDR3 spans 16 amino acids. Germline V gives CDR1 MNHEY, CDR2 SMNVEV (reference sequence). V dropped 3 bases and J dropped 7 bases, with 21 bases sitting between them. The CDR3 reads CASSFMVSGSPSTQYF. CDR3 DNA: TGTGCCAGCAGTTTTATGGTCTCCGGATCGCCCTCGACCCAGTACTTC.

The chain couples TRBV19 to TRBJ2-1; 16 bases agree with TRBD2. The V gene's germline CDR1 is LNHDA and CDR2 SQIVND (reference sequence). This CDR3 is 20 amino acids long. V lost 5 bases and J lost 4; bases outside the gene matches: 14. CDR3 residues: CASSPGLAGGPSTVYNEQFF. The CDR3 region has the DNA TGTGCCAGTAGTCCGGGACTAGCGGGAGGGCCCTCGACGGTGTACAATGAGCAGTTCTTC.

This clone was seen only once. The chain has TRBV13 and TRBJ1-1; D unclear. The CDR3 covers 13 residues. V gave up 6 bases and J gave up 5 bases, with 13 bases separating them. Germline CDR1 and CDR2: PRHDT and FYEKMQ (reference sequence). The CDR3 spells CASRPTVLTEAFF. In nucleotides, the CDR3 is TGTGCCAGCAGGCCCACAGTGCTTACTGAAGCTTTCTTT.

The chain employs TRBV15 and TRBJ1-1; TRBD1 agrees at 8 bases. This CDR3 spans 13 amino acids. Germline assignment: CDR1 LNHNV and CDR2 YYDKDF (reference sequence). V lost 6 bases and J lost 4; bases outside the gene matches: 4. In nucleotides, the CDR3 is TGTGCCACCAGTGGACAGGGCTTCACTGAAGCTTTCTTT. Residues: CATSGQGFTEAFF.

V gene TRBV6-1 combines with J gene TRBJ1-5; 7 bases match TRBD1. The CDR3 loop spans 16 amino acids. Germline V lookup: CDR1 MNHNS, CDR2 SASEGT. V was pared by 2 bases and J by 2 bases, with 6 bases of the junction left unmatched. The CDR3 region has the DNA TGTGCCAGCAGTGAACGGGTGACAGGGCGCAATCAGCCCCAGCATTTT. This codes for CASSERVTGRNQPQHF.

This chain joins TRBV5-1 and TRBJ2-5; no firm D call. Trimming took 3 bases from V and 2 from J, leaving 17 bases between them. The CDR3 is 16 amino acids. Germline V lookup: CDR1 SGHRS, CDR2 YFSETQ. In nucleotides, the CDR3 is TGCGCCAGCAGCTCGACCCGGCGAGTAGTACAAGAGACCCAGTACTTC. This encodes CASSSTRRVVQETQYF.

The chain employs TRBV2 and TRBJ2-2, with D maybe TRBD1 (6 bases). This CDR3 contains 15 residues. V lost 5 bases and J 4 bases, leaving 14 bases between the germline ends. Germline V gives CDR1 SNHLY, CDR2 FYNNEI. CDR3 sequence: CASSWDTGGTGELFF. The CDR3 bases are TGTGCCAGCAGTTGGGACACCGGAGGCACCGGGGAGCTGTTTTTT.

The chain joins TRBV29-1 to TRBJ2-7; possibly TRBD1 or TRBD2 for D (5 bases each). CDR3 size: 13 residues. Germline V lookup: CDR1 SQVTM, CDR2 ANQGSEA. V gave up 2 bases and J gave up 2 bases, with 10 bases separating them. For the CDR3, the DNA is TGCAGCGTTGAAAGGGACGGAACCTACGAGCAGTACTTC. It encodes CSVERDGTYEQYF.

This chain joins TRBV19 and TRBJ1-4; perhaps TRBD1 as D (6 bases). V was trimmed by 3 bases and J by 4 bases, leaving 18 bases between them. The CDR3 has 17 residues. CDR1 and CDR2 from the germline V gene are LNHDA and SQIVND (reference sequence). The DNA of the CDR3 is TGTGCCAGTAGTATGGGGGCGAACAGGATGCTTAATGAAAAACTGTTTTTT. This gives the protein CASSMGANRMLNEKLFF.

The CDR3 sequence is CASSQDGTGMDTQYF. The CDR3 DNA sequence: TGCGCCAGCAGCCAGGACGGGACAGGGATGGATACGCAGTATTTT. The chain recombines TRBV4-3 with TRBJ2-3, with TRBD1 matching over 9 bases. The J segment lost 6 bases and the V segment lost 3 bases, leaving 7 bases of the junction unmatched. This CDR3 is 15 amino acids long. Germline V gives CDR1 LGHNA, CDR2 YSLEER.

This clone was observed once. This chain connects TRBV7-6 to TRBJ1-4; TRBD1 aligns across 9 bases. The germline V gene has CDR1 SGHVS and CDR2 FNYEAQ. The CDR3 consists of 15 residues. Germline trimming cut 5 bases from V and 5 bases from J; bases unmatched to any gene: 6. The CDR3, as DNA: TGTGCCAGCAGCCATTGGGACAGGGCCAATGAAAAACTGTTTTTT. Residues: CASSHWDRANEKLFF.

The rearrangement uses TRBV11-2 and TRBJ2-7, with a tentative D call TRBD2 (6 bases). Per the germline V gene, CDR1 is SGHAT and CDR2 is FQNNGV. The V end lost 0 bases, the J end lost 2 bases, and 26 bases lay between the germline ends. This CDR3 is 20 amino acids long. CDR3 sequence reads: CASSLDLVGLGGLSTYEQYF. Written as DNA, the CDR3 is TGTGCCAGCAGCTTAGATTTGGTCGGTTTGGGGGGACTTTCTACCTACGAGCAGTACTTC.

This chain uses TRBV7-9 with TRBJ1-3, with unresolved D. Trimming removed 5 bases at V and 4 bases at J, with 27 bases between. The V gene's germline CDR1 is SEHNR and CDR2 FQNEAQ (reference sequence). The CDR3 is 19 residues long. The CDR3 reads CASSPRRGGPMGLGNTIYF. CDR3 nucleotides: TGTGCCAGCAGCCCGCGTCGGGGAGGACCTATGGGCTTGGGAAACACCATATATTTT. Complete variable domain (other parts from reference TRBV7-9 and TRBJ1-3): DTGVSQNPRHKITKRGQNVTFRCDPISEHNRLYWYRQTLGQGPEFLTYFQNEAQLEKSRLLSDRFSAERPKGSFSTLEIQRTEQGDSAMYLCASSPRRGGPMGLGNTIYFGEGSWLTVV.

The rearrangement uses TRBV18 and TRBJ2-2; the D gene is possibly TRBD2 (5 bases). Per the germline V gene, CDR1 is KGHSH and CDR2 is LQKENI. The V gene lost 3 bases and the J gene lost 1 base, with 15 bases spanning the gap. The CDR3 is made up of 17 amino acids. CDR3 DNA: TGTGCCAGCTCACCCGACCGGGCCGGGGTGAACACCGGGGAGCTGTTTTTT. Translated, it gives CASSPDRAGVNTGELFF.

The chain couples TRBV28 to TRBJ2-3; TRBD2 agrees at 11 bases. CDR1 MDHEN and CDR2 SYDVKM come from the germline V gene. The length of the CDR3 is 17 residues. V shed 2 bases and J 4 bases; nucleotides not matched to a gene: 8. In DNA form, the CDR3 reads TGTGCCAGCAGTTTAACCCGACTAGCGGGAAGGCCAGATACGCAGTATTTT. This translates into CASSLTRLAGRPDTQYF.

V and J are TRBV27 and TRBJ1-3; D is perhaps TRBD1 (6 bases). Germline CDR1 reads MNHEY; CDR2 reads SMNVEV (reference sequence). This CDR3 has 16 amino acids. The V end lost 5 bases, the J end lost 2 bases, and 16 bases lay between the germline ends. The CDR3 DNA is TGTGCCAGCAGTCGGGAGGGGGGAGGCACTGGAAACACCATATATTTT. This encodes CASSREGGGTGNTIYF.

The chain joins TRBV28 to TRBJ1-3; D gene uncertain. The CDR3 length is 13 residues. V shed 5 bases and J shed 5 bases, with 10 bases lying between them. In germline, CDR1 is MDHEN, CDR2 SYDVKM. CDR3 coding DNA: TGTGCCAGCAGTGCCCAAATCAGAAACACCATATATTTT. Translation: CASSAQIRNTIYF.

This clone has a single count. Other DNA variants within this sample encode the same CDR3. The chain recombines TRBV30 with TRBJ1-5, with D unresolved. The germline V gene encodes CDR1 GTSNPN and CDR2 SVGIG (reference sequence). The CDR3 runs to 11 residues. Between the trimmed V and J ends, which lost 0 bases and 7 bases, there was a span of 4 bases. In DNA form, the CDR3 reads TGTGCCTGGAGTGTAGGACAGCCCCAGCATTTT. Residues: CAWSVGQPQHF.